The next 26 T cell receptor beta chains were all read from a single sample in a study of T cell responses to AZD1222 COVID-19 vaccine. Produced via immunoSEQ multiplex PCR; TCRdb's table is partial and in-frame only. The repertoire holds about 140,000 clones, roughly 93% seen once, with about 10% in the top ten. Sequences were derived from peripheral blood, sampled 28 days after the second AZD1222 dose. The receptors come from an adult who received the AZD1222 COVID-19 vaccine.

This clone was counted once. The chain links TRBV7-8 to TRBJ2-5; D is ambiguous. CDR3 length: 14 residues. The germline V gene encodes CDR1 SGHVS and CDR2 FQNEAQ. Trimming stripped 2 bases from V and 1 base from J, with 8 bases between. This chain's CDR3 is CASSLSDIQETQYF. CDR3 bases: TGTGCCAGCAGCTTATCGGATATCCAAGAGACCCAGTACTTC. Together with reference TRBV7-8 and TRBJ2-5, the CDR3 gives the full variable domain: GAGVSQSPRYKVAKRGQDVALRCDPISGHVSLFWYQQALGQGPEFLTYFQNEAQLDKSGLPSDRFFAERPEGSVSTLKIQRTQQEDSAVYLCASSLSDIQETQYFGPGTRLLVL.

The chain carries TRBV18 and TRBJ2-4, with D possibly called TRBD1 or TRBD2 (5 bases each). Germline V gene data show CDR1 as KGHSH and CDR2 as LQKENI. With 3 bases removed from V and 0 bases from J, the gap between germline ends came to 15 bases. CDR3 length equals 17 residues. CDR3 sequence (DNA): TGTGCCAGCTCACCGTTGGGACGGGCAATAGCCAAAAACATTCAGTACTTC. It translates to CASSPLGRAIAKNIQYF.

V usage is TRBV6-5 and J usage is TRBJ2-1; the D gene is possibly TRBD2 (6 bases). Trimming shortened V by 0 bases and J by 7 bases, and 10 bases separated the two germline ends. The CDR3 runs to 14 residues. Germline V CDR1 and CDR2: MNHEY, SVGAGI. The CDR3 DNA is TGTGCCAGCAGTTACTCGGGGGGACCTAATGAGCAGTTCTTC. Translation: CASSYSGGPNEQFF.

Here the CDR3 reads CASSIRENQPQHF. CDR3 DNA sequence: TGTGCCAGTAGTATCAGGGAAAATCAGCCCCAGCATTTT. The chain recombines TRBV19 with TRBJ1-5, with a tentative D call TRBD1 (5 bases). The V gene's germline CDR1 is LNHDA and CDR2 SQIVND (reference sequence). Trimming took 3 bases from V and 4 from J, leaving 7 bases between them. There are 13 residues in the CDR3.

The rearrangement links TRBV24-1 to TRBJ1-2; weak D call: TRBD1 (5 bases). V was cut by 4 bases and J by 5 bases, with 10 bases left in between. CDR3 length equals 13 residues. In germline, CDR1 is KGHDR, CDR2 SFDVKD. Here the CDR3 DNA reads TGTGCCACCAGTGAACAGGCCTCTTATGGCTACACCTTC. Protein product: CATSEQASYGYTF.

The chain couples TRBV14 to TRBJ2-1; TRBD2 aligns across 10 bases. Germline V gene sequence: CDR1 SGHDN, CDR2 FVKESK. V gave up 2 bases and J gave up 8 bases; unmatched junction bases: 12. The CDR3 length is 17 residues. CDR3 amino acids: CASSQPSGRAFSDEQFF. Here the CDR3 DNA reads TGTGCCAGCAGCCAACCCAGCGGGAGGGCCTTTTCGGATGAGCAGTTCTTC.

This chain uses TRBV6-5 with TRBJ2-5, with TRBD1 as a possible D gene (5 bases). CDR3 length: 12 residues. Germline V gives CDR1 MNHEY, CDR2 SVGAGI. Trimming left V 6 bases short and J 5 bases short, with 10 bases between. CDR3 in DNA: TGTGCCAGCAGGGGGCCAGGGGAGACCCAGTACTTC. Its protein product is CASRGPGETQYF.

The rearrangement links TRBV19 to TRBJ1-5; 8 bases are a match to TRBD1. The CDR3 sequence is 13 residues long. Looked up from germline, CDR1 is LNHDA and CDR2 is SQIVND (reference sequence). The junction had 2 bases not matched to a gene; V was cut back by 5 bases and J by 5 bases. The CDR3 is CASSDRGHQPQHF. CDR3 sequence (DNA): TGTGCCAGTAGTGACAGGGGCCATCAGCCCCAGCATTTT. The full variable domain, rest sourced from reference TRBV19 and TRBJ1-5, is DGGITQSPKYLFRKEGQNVTLSCEQNLNHDAMYWYRQDPGQGLRLIYYSQIVNDFQKGDIAEGYSVSREKKESFPLTVTSAQKNPTAFYLCASSDRGHQPQHFGDGTRLSIL.

The table lists this clone with a count of one. J is TRBJ1-1 and V is TRBV2; D not certain. The CDR3 consists of 13 residues. V gave up 7 bases and J gave up 3 bases, with 12 bases separating them. Germline V gene sequence: CDR1 SNHLY, CDR2 FYNNEI. DNA of the CDR3: TGTGCCAGCAAACTGGGTCCTTACACTGAAGCTTTCTTT. Its protein product is CASKLGPYTEAFF.

The CDR3 region is CASSLWLRQGFNEQFF. The CDR3 coding sequence is TGTGCCAGCAGTTTATGGCTTAGGCAGGGCTTCAATGAGCAGTTCTTC. V gene TRBV28 combines with J gene TRBJ2-1, with D perhaps TRBD1 (5 bases). The CDR3 has 16 residues. V lost 0 bases, J lost 6 bases, and 15 bases lay in between. Germline lookup yields CDR1 MDHEN and CDR2 SYDVKM.

The V gene is TRBV6-1, the J gene TRBJ1-1, with D unresolved. This CDR3 contains 15 residues. The V end was cut by 2 bases, the J end by 5 bases, with 15 bases between. Germline lookup yields CDR1 MNHNS and CDR2 SASEGT. The chain's CDR3 is CASSEWATLGTEAFF. The CDR3 nucleotides read TGTGCCAGCAGTGAATGGGCAACGCTCGGAACTGAAGCTTTCTTT.

The V gene is TRBV24-1, the J gene TRBJ1-1; D is undetermined. CDR3 length equals 12 residues. Trimming took off 4 bases at V and 3 bases at J, with 5 bases between the two ends. Germline V CDR1 and CDR2: KGHDR, SFDVKD. This CDR3 is CATSDPDTEAFF. In DNA, the CDR3 is TGTGCCACCAGTGACCCGGACACTGAAGCTTTCTTT.

Comments on this clone: Distinct nucleotide sequences in the sample also encode this CDR3. The rearrangement uses TRBV6-2 or TRBV6-3 and TRBJ2-1, with 13 bases aligning to TRBD2. This CDR3 has 15 residues. Germline lookup yields CDR1 MNHEY and CDR2 SVGEGT. The trim removed 6 bases at V and 3 bases at J, leaving 2 bases unmatched. CDR3 loop: CASSRLAGGYNEQFF. CDR3 DNA: TGTGCCAGCAGCCGACTAGCGGGAGGCTACAATGAGCAGTTCTTC.

The chain uses TRBV6-5 and TRBJ1-1, with TRBD1 identical over 7 bases. The ends lost 10 bases at V and 4 bases at J; junction bases unmatched: 9. Germline V lookup: CDR1 MNHEY, CDR2 SVGAGI. The CDR3 has 13 amino acids. The DNA for the CDR3 is TGTGCCATCTCGGACAGGTTTTTCACTGAAGCTTTCTTT. Protein sequence: CAISDRFFTEAFF.

Judged by abundance, this clone is medium-sized. V gene TRBV6-4 combines with J gene TRBJ2-3; 7 bases line up with TRBD1. V lost 0 bases to trimming and J lost 4 bases; unmatched junction nucleotides: 4. Germline values: CDR1 MRHNA, CDR2 SNTAGT. This CDR3 comprises 15 residues. CDR3 DNA: TGTGCCAGCAGTGACTCGACCACAGGGGCAGATACGCAGTATTTT. Translated: CASSDSTTGADTQYF.

The V and J genes are TRBV6-5 and TRBJ1-1; the match to TRBD1 covers 7 bases. CDR1 and CDR2 (germline): MNHEY, SVGAGI. The CDR3 length is 14 residues. With V trimmed by 6 bases and J by 2 bases, 6 bases remained unmatched. CDR3 sequence (DNA): TGTGCCAGCAGGAAGGACAGGTTAAACACTGAAGCTTTCTTT. It translates to CASRKDRLNTEAFF.

The J gene is TRBJ1-2, the V gene TRBV28, with D possibly being TRBD1 (6 bases). The germline V and J ends were trimmed by 7 bases and 3 bases, with 15 bases remaining between them. The CDR3 runs 14 residues. Germline V CDR1 and CDR2: MDHEN, SYDVKM. This CDR3 reads CASTSGQYYYGYTF. The CDR3 region has the DNA TGTGCCAGCACCTCAGGACAGTATTACTATGGCTACACCTTC.

The CDR3 loop is CASSGTALNTEAFF. The CDR3 DNA sequence: TGTGCCAGCAGTGGGACAGCCTTGAACACTGAAGCTTTCTTT. The chain is built from TRBV25-1 and TRBJ1-1; D perhaps matches TRBD1 (6 bases). The V end lost 4 bases, the J end lost 0 bases, and 9 bases lay between the germline ends. The CDR3 loop spans 14 amino acids. Germline CDR1 reads MGHDK; CDR2 reads SYGVNS.

V usage is TRBV2 and J usage is TRBJ2-1, with 12 bases that match TRBD2. The germline gives CDR1 SNHLY, CDR2 FYNNEI. V lost 7 bases, J lost 4 bases, and 2 bases stayed unmatched. The CDR3 is made up of 14 amino acids. DNA of the CDR3: TGTGCCAGCACGACTAGCGGGGGATACAATGAGCAGTTCTTC. Translated: CASTTSGGYNEQFF.

This chain connects TRBV4-2 to TRBJ1-3, with D possibly matching TRBD1 (6 bases). With 3 bases removed from V and 0 bases from J, the gap between germline ends came to 12 bases. In germline, CDR1 is LGHNA, CDR2 YNFKEQ. The CDR3 totals 16 residues. This chain's CDR3 is CASSHSDRSSGNTIYF. The DNA of the CDR3 is TGTGCCAGCAGCCACTCAGACAGGAGCTCTGGAAACACCATATATTTT.

About this clone: One junction end does not reproduce the germline sequence, and a read error may be involved. The rearrangement uses TRBV20-1 and TRBJ2-1, with TRBD2 matching 9 bases. This CDR3 region has 13 residues. Germline CDR1 and CDR2: DFQATT and SNEGSKA (reference sequence). DNA for the CDR3: TGCAGTGCTAGTCACCCTGTAGCGGGAGAGGCCATCTTC. This sequence encodes CSASHPVAGEAIF.

This CDR3 reads CASSSPPGSSYNSPLHF. In DNA form, the CDR3 reads TGTGCCAGCAGCTCCCCCCCCGGGAGCTCCTATAATTCACCCCTCCACTTT. This chain joins TRBV7-9 and TRBJ1-6; the D is unclear. V shed 4 bases and J shed 0 bases, with 13 bases lying between them. The CDR3 is 17 amino acids. CDR1 and CDR2 (germline): SEHNR, FQNEAQ (reference sequence).

The chain has TRBV4-1 and TRBJ1-6; the D is unclear. This CDR3 comprises 12 residues. Germline-derived CDR1 and CDR2 are MGHRA and YSYEKL. Trimming removed 1 base at V and 7 bases at J, with 2 bases between. This CDR3 reads CASSQANSPLHF. The CDR3 DNA reads as TGCGCCAGCAGCCAAGCAAATTCACCCCTCCACTTT.

The chain couples TRBV28 to TRBJ1-4; weak D call: TRBD1 (6 bases). Between the trimmed V and J ends, which lost 6 bases and 8 bases, there was a span of 10 bases. Germline V lookup: CDR1 MDHEN, CDR2 SYDVKM. The CDR3 contains 12 residues. Here the CDR3 reads CASSQGREKLFF. The CDR3 DNA follows: TGTGCCAGCAGCCAGGGGCGGGAAAAACTGTTTTTT.

V is TRBV2 and J is TRBJ2-7; TRBD1 might be the D (6 bases). V was trimmed by 6 bases and J by 4 bases, leaving 13 bases between them. This CDR3 comprises 13 residues. Germline loops: CDR1 SNHLY, CDR2 FYNNEI. The CDR3, as DNA: TGTGCCAGCAGATCCACAGGGCAGTACGAGCAGTACGTC. Translation gives CASRSTGQYEQYV.

This clone occurred once. The rearrangement joins TRBV27 to TRBJ1-5, with unresolved D. This CDR3 has 13 amino acids. V dropped 2 bases and J dropped 7 bases, with 9 bases sitting between them. Per germline, CDR1 MNHEY and CDR2 SMNVEV (reference sequence). The CDR3 sequence is CASSLGVGQPQHF. The CDR3, as DNA: TGTGCCAGCAGTTTAGGAGTCGGGCAGCCCCAGCATTTT.